The TCR beta chain described here comes from a study of blood T cell repertoires in COVID-19 (dated by TCRdb to 2018 to 2021). Concerning the study at large: Samples covering the acute and convalescent phases of COVID-19 were provided by collaborators in the United States, Italy and Spain. The material from the prospective study consisted of cDNA or gDNA derived from T cells, B-cell-depleted T cells, or PBMCs. Deeply sampled blood TCRbeta repertoires from subjects exposed to, actively infected with, or recovered from COVID-19 were included in the dataset. The repertoires were released in a freely available public database meant as a resource for research on the immune response to SARS-CoV-2. The samples were drawn from two sources: the first 160 participants of the ongoing ImmuneRACE study, and 1,000 to 1,500 subjects contributed by 6 global collaborators. Nearly every sample came with metadata listing a de-identified subject ID, COVID-19 status, age in years and sex. Where available, HLA class I and class II types were taken from metadata supplied by the sample provider and were not determined by assay-based typing.

Note on this clone: The target of this receptor is not known. No base quality values were provided; no much bigger clone lies one nucleotide off.

TCRbeta CDR3 regions were amplified from genomic DNA using the immunoSEQ Assay, a bias-controlled multiplex PCR. The original pipeline was this. Nucleated cell counts per sample were estimated from amplification of reference gene primers within the assay. To quantify the absolute abundance of each unique TCRbeta CDR3 rearrangement, sequence reads were collapsed and filtered. For each sample, productive Simpson clonality was calculated as the square root of Simpson's diversity index over productive rearrangements. The table comes from immuneACCESS by way of TCRdb, which keeps in-frame sequences with V and J called. Part of the clones is missing from these tables; in studies checked, under half for an unresolved V gene and the rest for unknown reasons. For V, J and clone size, that table is used; D and trimming come from the DNA. The sample table contains roughly 250,000 clones; only one count was recorded for just under 85% of them. Around 6.8% of the sample comes from the top ten.

Deletion took 2 bases off V and 5 bases off J, with a span of 13 bases between the germline ends. Inclusive of the bounding cysteine and phenylalanine, the CDR3 is 14 residues long. The kept DNA is CDR3 alone, 42 bases in frame from the first base. CDR1 is given as SGHTS and CDR2 as YDEGEE, both from the germline V gene. On the study overall, not on this receptor specifically: How much clinical and demographic metadata was included differed by source and by participant, and the metadata was provided uncurated.

Collaborating institutions collected whole blood in K2EDTA tubes following their own protocols. For TCRbeta analysis, collaborators shipped samples in one of three forms: frozen whole blood, isolated PBMCs, or DNA extracted from either of those sample types. Sequenced: peripheral blood. The sequence came from a woman in her sixties with active or convalescent COVID-19. The sequence links TRBV5-8 to TRBJ2-5; a tentative D call is TRBD1 (5 bases match). The DNA is TGTGCCAGCAGCTTTTCAGGGTTACGGGAGACCCAGTACTTC. This gives the protein CASSFSGLRETQYF.